These 32 T cell receptor beta chains originate from one sample sequenced in a study of blood T cells in healthy people across ages. PCR was performed a second time for about 6 to 11 cycles using a sample-barcoded 5' primer and a J-beta primer mix. From the 5' RACE reads, TCRdb called clonotypes with MiXCR, one entry per CDR3 protein. The repertoire includes about 640,000 distinct CDR3 sequences, around 54% of them detected once, and about two fifths sits in the top ten. The specimen sequenced was blood. The source of these receptors is a man in his 60s in good health.

V and J are TRBV6-6 and TRBJ1-1; TRBD1 is a possible D gene (6 bases). Germline CDR1 is MNHNY and CDR2 is SVGAGI (reference sequence). CDR3 length: 13 residues. The V end lost 2 bases, the J end lost 10 bases, and 14 bases lay between the germline ends. CDR3 amino acids: CASSYRPGEGAFF. As DNA, the CDR3 is TGTGCCAGCAGTTACCGGCCAGGGGAGGGAGCTTTCTTT.

This clonotype was seen just once. This sequence joins TRBV7-2 and TRBJ2-3, with 10 bases matching TRBD2. This CDR3 spans 17 amino acids. In germline, CDR1 is SGHTA, CDR2 FQGNSA. The trim removed 1 base at V and 3 bases at J, leaving 7 bases unmatched. The CDR3 is CASSLVPSSGGTDTQYF. The CDR3, as DNA: TGTGCCAGCAGCTTAGTTCCGTCTAGCGGGGGAACAGATACGCAGTATTTT.

Worth noting for this clonotype: One end of the junction does not line up with germline, which may come from a read error. The chain is built from TRBV11-2 and TRBJ2-4; a weak D match, TRBD1 (6 bases). From germline, CDR1 is SGHAT and CDR2 FQNNGV. The CDR3 contains 16 residues. CDR3 region: CASSLRGPEAKTIQYF. CDR3 nucleotide sequence: TGTGCCAGCAGCCTCAGGGGCCCCGAAGCCAAAACCATTCAGTACTTC.

This clonotype was recorded only once. The rearrangement uses TRBV10-2 and TRBJ2-3, with TRBD2 identical over 9 bases. The V and J ends lost 1 base and 2 bases, in that order; junction bases with no gene match: 4. This CDR3 spans 16 amino acids. CDR1 is WSHSY and CDR2 is SAAADI in the germline V gene. For the CDR3, the DNA is TGCGCCAGCAGTGAGTTGAGCGGGGGGCCCACAGATACGCAGTATTTT. Amino acids: CASSELSGGPTDTQYF.

The V and J genes are TRBV18 and TRBJ1-1; TRBD1 agrees at 7 bases. The trim removed 4 bases at V and 1 base at J, leaving 3 bases unmatched. Germline V gene lookup returns CDR1 KGHSH and CDR2 LQKENI. The CDR3 totals 14 residues. CDR3 DNA sequence: TGTGCCAGCTCACGGGACAGTAAGAACACTGAAGCTTTCTTT. This gives the protein CASSRDSKNTEAFF.

In this sample, this clonotype turned up a few times. The J gene is TRBJ1-2, the V gene TRBV12-3 or TRBV12-4; possible D gene TRBD1, 5 bases. Trimming shortened V by 3 bases and J by 7 bases, and 9 bases separated the two germline ends. The CDR3 extends over 12 amino acids. CDR3 nucleotides: TGTGCCAGCAGTTTGGGGGATGGTGGCTACACCTTC. Translating it yields CASSLGDGGYTF.

The chain has TRBV5-1 and TRBJ2-1, with TRBD2 as a possible D gene (6 bases). This CDR3 spans 16 amino acids. V lost 6 bases and J lost 0, with 16 bases in between. CDR1 is SGHRS and CDR2 is YFSETQ in the germline V gene. In nucleotides, the CDR3 is TGCGCCAGCACCAAGGGGACTTACAGCTCCTACAATGAGCAGTTCTTC. The encoded protein is CASTKGTYSSYNEQFF.

This chain connects TRBV24-1 to TRBJ2-1, with 9 bases matching TRBD1. From germline, CDR1 is KGHDR and CDR2 SFDVKD. The CDR3 sequence is 15 residues long. V dropped 3 bases and J dropped 7; count of bases not matched to a gene: 6. This CDR3 reads CATSDRQGVGNEQFF. DNA of the CDR3: TGTGCCACCAGTGATCGACAGGGGGTGGGGAATGAGCAGTTCTTC.

J is TRBJ2-2 and V is TRBV29-1; D possibly corresponds to TRBD2 (6 bases). V lost 4 bases, J lost 2 bases, and 11 bases lay in between. Germline V gene lookup returns CDR1 SQVTM and CDR2 ANQGSEA. The CDR3 spans 14 residues. CDR3 sequence (DNA): TGCAGCGTTGTACGGGGGAGTAACACCGGGGAGCTGTTTTTT. Translation gives CSVVRGSNTGELFF.

About this clonotype: One end of the junction varies from germline; a read error may be responsible. The CDR3 sequence is CSARRNYEQHF. CDR3 DNA: TGCAGTGCTAGAAGGAATTACGAGCAGCACTTC. This chain connects TRBV20-1 to TRBJ2-7; D is ambiguous. This CDR3 is built from 11 residues. Germline V gene lookup returns CDR1 DFQATT and CDR2 SNEGSKA (reference sequence).

This clonotype was detected only a few times. The chain is built from TRBV20-1 and TRBJ2-1; D gene unclear. Germline CDR1 DFQATT, CDR2 SNEGSKA (reference sequence). The CDR3 contains 14 residues. Trimming took 2 bases from V and 6 from J, leaving 14 bases between them. CDR3 protein: CSARSMRGPNEQFF. The DNA for the CDR3 is TGCAGTGCTAGAAGCATGCGCGGCCCCAATGAGCAGTTCTTC.

The chain's CDR3 is CASSFPLDNEQFF. The DNA for the CDR3 is TGTGCCAGCAGCTTCCCATTAGACAATGAGCAGTTCTTC. This chain uses TRBV5-6 with TRBJ2-1; no reliable D call. CDR1 and CDR2 from the germline V gene are SGHDT and YYEEEE. CDR3 length: 13 amino acids. Trimming cost V 2 bases and J 5 bases, with 8 bases left between them.

The chain couples TRBV28 to TRBJ2-3; D could derive from TRBD1 or TRBD2 (5 bases each). This CDR3 is 15 amino acids long. CDR1 is MDHEN and CDR2 is SYDVKM in the germline V gene. V was cut by 4 bases and J by 4 bases, with 15 bases left in between. For the CDR3, the DNA is TGTGCCAGCAGTTCTACGGGGCAAACCTCAGATACGCAGTATTTT. It is translated as CASSSTGQTSDTQYF.

The V call is TRBV6-5, the J call TRBJ2-7; 10 positions agree with TRBD1. The length of the CDR3 is 16 residues. Germline V gives CDR1 MNHEY, CDR2 SVGAGI. Trimming at V came to 6 bases and at J to 0 bases, leaving 8 bases not matched to a gene. CDR3 loop: CASSRSGTGASYEQYF. CDR3 nucleotides: TGTGCCAGCAGCCGTTCCGGGACAGGGGCCTCCTACGAGCAGTACTTC.

The V call is TRBV7-2, the J call TRBJ1-2; D unclear. Germline V CDR1 and CDR2: SGHTA, FQGNSA. The CDR3 loop spans 14 amino acids. With 6 bases removed from V and 5 bases from J, the gap between germline ends came to 16 bases. CDR3: CASSHGGEGYGYTF. CDR3 DNA sequence: TGTGCCAGCAGTCATGGCGGGGAAGGGTATGGCTACACCTTC.

The rearrangement joins TRBV12-3 or TRBV12-4 to TRBJ2-2; maybe TRBD1 (6 bases). This CDR3 has 17 residues. V was cut by 6 bases and J by 7 bases, with 24 bases left in between. CDR3 DNA: TGTGCCAGCAGGAAATTGGGGGCGCCGGCCCGGAACGGGGAGCTGTTTTTT. It specifies CASRKLGAPARNGELFF.

The chain combines TRBV2 with TRBJ1-2; D possibly corresponds to TRBD1 (5 bases). This CDR3 has 15 amino acids. V lost 2 bases, J lost 5 bases, and 15 bases lay in between. From germline, CDR1 is SNHLY and CDR2 FYNNEI. CDR3 bases: TGTGCCAGCAGTGAACAGCAGGGCGGGATATATGGCTACACCTTC. Protein sequence: CASSEQQGGIYGYTF.

The rearrangement links TRBV9 to TRBJ2-3; D unclear. Trimming cost V 2 bases and J 2 bases, with 6 bases left between them. This CDR3 is built from 13 residues. The germline gives CDR1 SGDLS, CDR2 YYNGEE. The CDR3 spells CASSVGYTDTQYF. The CDR3 region has the DNA TGTGCCAGCAGCGTCGGGTACACAGATACGCAGTATTTT.

The chain uses TRBV19 and TRBJ2-5; 7 bases align to TRBD1. Germline loops: CDR1 LNHDA, CDR2 SQIVND (reference sequence). This CDR3 region has 15 residues. V dropped 2 bases and J dropped 11; count of bases not matched to a gene: 14. CDR3 DNA sequence: TGTGCCAGTAGTATACGGGCGTCGGGACAGAACCCTCAGTACTTC. Translation gives CASSIRASGQNPQYF.

A note on this clonotype: An end of the junction differs from the germline gene, which may be a read error. The V gene is TRBV7-6, the J gene TRBJ2-5; D perhaps matches TRBD1 (5 bases). This CDR3 has 15 residues. In germline, CDR1 is SGHVS, CDR2 FNYEAQ. CDR3 DNA sequence: TGTGCCAGCAGATTAGGGTTAGGGGCTCAGGAGACCCAGTACTTC. It encodes CASRLGLGAQETQYF.

This clonotype showed up just once. The chain joins TRBV3-1 to TRBJ2-7; 10 bases align to TRBD2. J gave up 4 bases and V 4 bases, and 7 bases lay outside the gene matches. CDR1 and CDR2 from the germline V gene are LGHDT and YNNKEL (reference sequence). This CDR3 region has 15 residues. The CDR3 region is CASSPKLAGAYEQYF. CDR3 bases: TGTGCCAGCAGCCCAAAGCTAGCGGGAGCTTACGAGCAGTACTTC.

Of note for this clonotype: A junction boundary mismatches the germline segment, possibly from a read error. The CDR3 DNA follows: TGTGTCAGCAGCTTCGGGGAGTCAGGGTTAGGCAACACTGAGCAGTTCTTC. It is translated as CVSSFGESGLGNTEQFF. This rearrangement joins TRBV7-9 to TRBJ2-1; D is tentatively TRBD1 or TRBD2 (5 bases each). The germline V gene has CDR1 SEHNR and CDR2 FQNEAQ (reference sequence). The CDR3 extends over 17 amino acids.

V and J are TRBV4-1 and TRBJ2-3; the D gene is possibly TRBD1 (6 bases). The CDR3 sequence is 14 residues long. Germline V lookup: CDR1 MGHRA, CDR2 YSYEKL. V lost 1 base, J lost 3 bases, and 8 bases lay in between. The DNA for the CDR3 is TGCGCCAGCAGCCAAGCGCAGGGGACAGATACGCAGTATTTT. This gives the protein CASSQAQGTDTQYF.

This clonotype was recorded a few times. For the CDR3, the DNA is TGTGCTAGTGGTTTGGTACCGGGGACTATAACCCCTTGGGCTTTCTTT. Protein sequence: CASGLVPGTITPWAFF. The genes are TRBV12-5 and TRBJ1-1; tentatively, D is TRBD1 (5 bases). The CDR3 has 16 residues. V was pared by 0 bases and J by 11 bases, with 22 bases between. Looked up from germline, CDR1 is LGHNT and CDR2 is FRNRAP.

The rearrangement links TRBV6-6 to TRBJ1-4; D might be TRBD1 (5 bases). Trimming pared 5 bases from V and 8 bases from J, leaving 15 bases between. The CDR3 spans 14 residues. Germline V lookup: CDR1 MNHNY, CDR2 SVGAGI (reference sequence). CDR3 bases: TGTGCCAGCAGTCCCGACAGCCAATGGGAAAAACTGTTTTTT. This translates into CASSPDSQWEKLFF.

In this sample, this clonotype turned up a few times. The chain recombines TRBV6-2 or TRBV6-3 with TRBJ2-7; D call uncertain. CDR1 MNHEY and CDR2 SVGEGT come from the germline V gene. Trimming took 3 bases from V and 3 from J, leaving 9 bases between them. The CDR3 has 13 amino acids. CDR3 nucleotide sequence: TGTGCCAGCAGTTATGGCCGTTACTACGAGCAGTACTTC. Translating it yields CASSYGRYYEQYF.

V usage is TRBV4-1 and J usage is TRBJ2-7; D is possibly TRBD1 (5 bases). This CDR3 region has 16 residues. Germline V CDR1 and CDR2: MGHRA, YSYEKL. The V end was cut by 2 bases, the J end by 3 bases, with 17 bases between. CDR3 sequence: CASSQLGRGDFYEQYF. CDR3 nucleotides: TGCGCCAGCAGCCAACTTGGAAGGGGTGACTTCTACGAGCAGTACTTC.

The chain joins TRBV3-1 to TRBJ2-7; either TRBD1 or TRBD2 may supply D (6 bases each). Trimming shortened V by 5 bases and J by 0 bases, and 17 bases separated the two germline ends. Germline V CDR1 and CDR2: LGHDT, YNNKEL (reference sequence). This CDR3 comprises 16 residues. The CDR3 DNA reads TGTGCCAGCAGCAAGAGGGGGGACACCAACTCCTACGAGCAGTACTTC. This translates into CASSKRGDTNSYEQYF.

The J gene is TRBJ2-7, the V gene TRBV7-2, with 9 bases lining up with TRBD1. The CDR3 has 15 amino acids. Trimming removed 5 bases from V and 2 bases from J; junction bases left unmatched: 7. Germline CDR1 reads SGHTA; CDR2 reads FQGNSA. The CDR3 reads CASSLGGQGPYEQYF. CDR3 bases: TGTGCCAGCAGCCTAGGGGGACAGGGACCCTACGAGCAGTACTTC. The complete variable domain, with remaining parts taken from reference TRBV7-2 and TRBJ2-7, reads GAGVSQSPSNKVTEKGKDVELRCDPISGHTALYWYRQSLGQGLEFLIYFQGNSAPDKSGLPSDRFSAERTGGSVSTLTIQRTQQEDSAVYLCASSLGGQGPYEQYFGPGTRLTVT.

This chain links TRBV27 with TRBJ2-4; a weak D match, TRBD2 (5 bases). The J call is doubtful: the DNA matches TRBJ2-7 better. Germline CDR1 MNHEY, CDR2 SMNVEV (reference sequence). The CDR3 contains 12 residues. The CDR3: CASMDGNCEQYF. As DNA, the CDR3 is TGTGCCAGCATGGACGGGAACTGCGAGCAGTACTTC.

The chain couples TRBV29-1 to TRBJ2-3; 13 nucleotides align to TRBD2. J gave up 6 bases and V 5 bases, and 2 bases lay outside the gene matches. CDR3 length: 13 amino acids. Germline-derived CDR1 and CDR2 are SQVTM and ANQGSEA. The CDR3 region has the DNA TGCAGCGTTAAACTAGCGGGAGGGGATACGCAGTATTTT. This sequence encodes CSVKLAGGDTQYF.

This clonotype was counted only a few times. Since a much larger clone is just one base distant, this may be a read error. V and J are TRBV5-1 and TRBJ2-5, with 8 bases that match TRBD1. The junction had 16 bases not matched to a gene; V was cut back by 4 bases and J by 11 bases. The CDR3 loop spans 15 amino acids. Germline assignment: CDR1 SGHRS and CDR2 YFSETQ. The CDR3 DNA reads TGCGCCAGCAGCCTCGGGACAGGTGAATACAATGAGCAGTACTTC. Encoded protein: CASSLGTGEYNEQYF. The full variable domain, with the rest looked up from reference TRBV5-1 and TRBJ2-5, is KAGVTQTPRYLIKTRGQQVTLSCSPISGHRSVSWYQQTPGQGLQFLFEYFSETQRNKGNFPGRFSGRQFSNSRSEMNVSTLELGDSALYLCASSLGTGEYNEQYFGPGTRLLVL.